These T cell receptor beta chains were read from a single sample in a study of shared clonotypes between healthy human individuals. Clones were read by immunoSEQ multiplex PCR, and TCRdb kept only the in-frame ones, dropping some. The table includes some 2.1 million clones, around 93% detected once. The sample consisted of naive CD8+ T cells from PBMCs. The receptors were sampled from a young man in good health. Some clones in this sample may be carry-over from other donors' samples. The CDR3 runs from the conserved cysteine through the conserved F or W. The order of the fields is CDR3 DNA, CDR3 protein, V gene, J gene, clone size, D gene. D genes are given only for firm matches. Expanded clones are given a class, and other clones once, few, many or no size at all.

CDR3 DNA: TGTGCCAGCAGTGAGGGGGTGCGGGAGAGGGTTTACGAGCAGTACTTC; CDR3 protein: CASSEGVRERVYEQYF; V gene: TRBV6-1; J gene: TRBJ2-7; clone size: -; D gene: TRBD2
CDR3 DNA: TGTGCCACCAGCAGAGTTCGAGGGACAACCTACGAGCAGTACTTC; CDR3 protein: CATSRVRGTTYEQYF; V gene: TRBV15; J gene: TRBJ2-7; clone size: -; D gene: -
CDR3 DNA: TGCGCCAGCAGCCAAGAGGGGACAGGGATAGGTCCAAAAGAAGAAGAGACCCAGTACTTC; CDR3 protein: CASSQEGTGIGPKEEETQYF; V gene: TRBV4-3; J gene: TRBJ2-5; clone size: -; D gene: TRBD1
CDR3 DNA: TGTGCCAGCAGTTACTTCTCCTCCTACGAGCAGTACTTC; CDR3 protein: CASSYFSSYEQYF; V gene: TRBV6-6; J gene: TRBJ2-7; clone size: -; D gene: -
CDR3 DNA: TGTGCCAGTAGTATCGGCCTGACCTACGAGCAGTACTTC; CDR3 protein: CASSIGLTYEQYF; V gene: TRBV19; J gene: TRBJ2-7; clone size: -; D gene: -
CDR3 DNA: TGTGCCAGTAGTATTGAAGGGGTAGGGACCACTGAAGCTTTCTTT; CDR3 protein: CASSIEGVGTTEAFF; V gene: TRBV19; J gene: TRBJ1-1; clone size: -; D gene: -
CDR3 DNA: TGTGCCAGCAGTCCCGCAGGGACAGACTATAGCAATCAGCCCCAGCATTTT; CDR3 protein: CASSPAGTDYSNQPQHF; V gene: TRBV28; J gene: TRBJ1-5; clone size: -; D gene: TRBD1
CDR3 DNA: TGTGCCAGCGGACAGGGGGCGCATGGGGCCAACGTCCTGACTTTC; CDR3 protein: CASGQGAHGANVLTF; V gene: TRBV5-6; J gene: TRBJ2-6; clone size: -; D gene: TRBD1
CDR3 DNA: TGTGCCAGCACGTTCTCTGGAAACACCATATATTTT; CDR3 protein: CASTFSGNTIYF; V gene: TRBV7-9; J gene: TRBJ1-3; clone size: -; D gene: -
CDR3 DNA: TGTGCCAGCAGCTTGGAAGGGGCGCAAGAGCAGTACTTC; CDR3 protein: CASSLEGAQEQYF; V gene: TRBV7-2; J gene: TRBJ2-7; clone size: -; D gene: -
CDR3 DNA: TGTGCCAGCTTCCACGCCGGGACAGGAAATGGCTACACCTTC; CDR3 protein: CASFHAGTGNGYTF; V gene: TRBV27; J gene: TRBJ1-2; clone size: -; D gene: TRBD1
CDR3 DNA: TGTGCCAGCAGCTTATATGACGGCACTGAAGCTTTCTTT; CDR3 protein: CASSLYDGTEAFF; V gene: TRBV7-2; J gene: TRBJ1-1; clone size: once; D gene: -
CDR3 DNA: TGTGCCAGTAGTGAGACTAGCGGGACTGGTAATGAGCAGTTCTTC; CDR3 protein: CASSETSGTGNEQFF; V gene: TRBV19; J gene: TRBJ2-1; clone size: -; D gene: TRBD2
CDR3 DNA: TGCGCCAGCAGCCTAGAATCGGGGTACGGGGAGCTGTTTTTT; CDR3 protein: CASSLESGYGELFF; V gene: TRBV4-1; J gene: TRBJ2-2; clone size: -; D gene: -
CDR3 DNA: TGTGCCAGCAGCCTCGGACGGGAGGAGTATGGCTACACCTTC; CDR3 protein: CASSLGREEYGYTF; V gene: TRBV7-8; J gene: TRBJ1-2; clone size: -; D gene: -
CDR3 DNA: TGTGCCAGCCAGGGACGGTCGAACACTGAAGCTTTCTTT; CDR3 protein: CASQGRSNTEAFF; V gene: TRBV2; J gene: TRBJ1-1; clone size: -; D gene: -
CDR3 DNA: TGCAGCGTCCTAGCGGCCGAAAACACCGGGGAGCTGTTTTTT; CDR3 protein: CSVLAAENTGELFF; V gene: TRBV29-1; J gene: TRBJ2-2; clone size: -; D gene: TRBD2
CDR3 DNA: TGTGCCAGCAGCGCCCCGACCGGCGGGAGGGCCGTGGATACGCAGTATTTT; CDR3 protein: CASSAPTGGRAVDTQYF; V gene: TRBV9; J gene: TRBJ2-3; clone size: -; D gene: TRBD2
CDR3 DNA: TGCGCCAGCAGCCAAACTCTAGCGGGAGTCGAGCAGTTCTTC; CDR3 protein: CASSQTLAGVEQFF; V gene: TRBV4-1; J gene: TRBJ2-1; clone size: -; D gene: TRBD2
CDR3 DNA: TGTGCCAGCAGCTGGCGGGGGGGAAACACCATATATTTT; CDR3 protein: CASSWRGGNTIYF; V gene: TRBV5-4; J gene: TRBJ1-3; clone size: -; D gene: -
CDR3 DNA: TGTGCCAGCAGCTTGCCCCGGGACACCTTAATGAACACTGAAGCTTTCTTT; CDR3 protein: CASSLPRDTLMNTEAFF; V gene: TRBV5-4; J gene: TRBJ1-1; clone size: -; D gene: -
CDR3 DNA: TGTGCCAGCAGTCCCCAAGTGGTTGGTCCTGTAGGCGAGCAGTACTTC; CDR3 protein: CASSPQVVGPVGEQYF; V gene: TRBV28; J gene: TRBJ2-7; clone size: -; D gene: -
CDR3 DNA: TGTGCCAGCAGCTTAGACCCAGGGACTAACTATGGCTACACCTTC; CDR3 protein: CASSLDPGTNYGYTF; V gene: TRBV5-5; J gene: TRBJ1-2; clone size: -; D gene: -
CDR3 DNA: TGTGCCAGCAGTAGGCTCAGGAGCACAGATACGCAGTATTTT; CDR3 protein: CASSRLRSTDTQYF; V gene: TRBV28; J gene: TRBJ2-3; clone size: once; D gene: -
CDR3 DNA: TGTGCCAGCAGCCAGTACTCAAGCGGGAGAGTTCAAGAGACCCAGTACTTC; CDR3 protein: CASSQYSSGRVQETQYF; V gene: TRBV4-2; J gene: TRBJ2-5; clone size: -; D gene: TRBD2
CDR3 DNA: TGCGCCAGCAGCCAAGGTCCCGGACATGAGCAGTTCTTC; CDR3 protein: CASSQGPGHEQFF; V gene: TRBV4-3; J gene: TRBJ2-1; clone size: once; D gene: -
CDR3 DNA: TGTGCCAGCAGTGAAGCCCCCGGGGGCGGGACGGAAAACACTGAAGCTTTCTTT; CDR3 protein: CASSEAPGGGTENTEAFF; V gene: TRBV2; J gene: TRBJ1-1; clone size: -; D gene: -
CDR3 DNA: TGTGCCAGCAGCCCTGATCTTGACAGGCCAGGCACTGAAGCTTTCTTT; CDR3 protein: CASSPDLDRPGTEAFF; V gene: TRBV5-6; J gene: TRBJ1-1; clone size: -; D gene: -
CDR3 DNA: TGTGCCAGCCGGCCCCCGCTAGGAGGGCCTAGCAATCAGCCCCAGCATTTT; CDR3 protein: CASRPPLGGPSNQPQHF; V gene: TRBV28; J gene: TRBJ1-5; clone size: -; D gene: -
CDR3 DNA: TGCGCCAGCAGTGAAGGTGACAGTGGAAACACCATATATTTT; CDR3 protein: CASSEGDSGNTIYF; V gene: TRBV10-2; J gene: TRBJ1-3; clone size: -; D gene: -
CDR3 DNA: TGTGCCAGTTCCCGGGAAAAACTGTTTTTT; CDR3 protein: CASSREKLFF; V gene: TRBV7-9; J gene: TRBJ1-4; clone size: -; D gene: -
CDR3 DNA: TGTGCCAGTAGTACCCTCCTCGACAGGGATCCTAACTATGGCTACACCTTC; CDR3 protein: CASSTLLDRDPNYGYTF; V gene: TRBV19; J gene: TRBJ1-2; clone size: -; D gene: TRBD1
CDR3 DNA: TGTGCCAGCCGAATGGCGGCTTCCATCGGTCTCTCTGGCTACACCTTC; CDR3 protein: CASRMAASIGLSGYTF; V gene: TRBV18; J gene: TRBJ1-2; clone size: once; D gene: -
CDR3 DNA: TGTGCCAGCAGTCCGCAACCGGGACAGGGGACCACCTACGAGCAGTACTTC; CDR3 protein: CASSPQPGQGTTYEQYF; V gene: TRBV27; J gene: TRBJ2-7; clone size: once; D gene: TRBD1
CDR3 DNA: TGCGCCAGCAGCCCGGACTCCTACGAGCAGTACTTC; CDR3 protein: CASSPDSYEQYF; V gene: TRBV4-1; J gene: TRBJ2-7; clone size: -; D gene: -
CDR3 DNA: TGTGCCAGCAGTTCTAGACTAGCGGAAGAAAACGAGCAGTACTTC; CDR3 protein: CASSSRLAEENEQYF; V gene: TRBV27; J gene: TRBJ2-7; clone size: once; D gene: TRBD2
CDR3 DNA: TGTGCCAGCAGCTTAGCATTACTAGCGGGAGGTCTCGAGCAGTACTTC; CDR3 protein: CASSLALLAGGLEQYF; V gene: TRBV11-2; J gene: TRBJ2-7; clone size: -; D gene: TRBD2
CDR3 DNA: TGTGCCAGCAGCCCATACACACGACCGCCCGGGGAGCTGTTTTTT; CDR3 protein: CASSPYTRPPGELFF; V gene: TRBV11-2; J gene: TRBJ2-2; clone size: -; D gene: -
CDR3 DNA: TGTGCCATCCGAGCCCTTTATGGCTACACCTTC; CDR3 protein: CAIRALYGYTF; V gene: TRBV6-6; J gene: TRBJ1-2; clone size: -; D gene: -
CDR3 DNA: TGTGCCAGCAGCTCCCGTGCAGGCTACTCTGGAAACACCATATATTTT; CDR3 protein: CASSSRAGYSGNTIYF; V gene: TRBV7-2; J gene: TRBJ1-3; clone size: -; D gene: -
CDR3 DNA: TGTGCCAGCAGCGTAAAGAGAACTAGCTATGAGCAGTTCTTC; CDR3 protein: CASSVKRTSYEQFF; V gene: TRBV5-6; J gene: TRBJ2-1; clone size: -; D gene: -